This TCR beta chain derives from a study of CD8 T cells in Susac syndrome. CD8+ and CD4+ T cells were negatively isolated; TEMRA cells were FACS-enriched. The germline gives CDR1 MNHEY, CDR2 SMNVEV (reference sequence). Trimming took off 6 bases at V and 0 bases at J, with 13 bases between the two ends. The CDR3 contains 15 residues. Random hexamers primed reverse transcription of roughly 0.5 to 1 ug RNA. TCRdb passed the immunoSEQ multiplex PCR reads through MiXCR, listing each CDR3 protein once. Of approximately 100,000 distinct CDR3 sequences listed, 85% to 95% are singletons. The sequence derives from a human donor in good health. The sequenced sample was CD8+ T cells from PBMCs. The chain links TRBV27 to TRBJ2-3, with D possibly matching TRBD1 (6 bases). Here the CDR3 DNA reads TGTGCCAGCAGACTGACAGGCGGAAGCACAGATACGCAGTATTTT. Its translation: CASRLTGGSTDTQYF.